This T cell receptor beta chain was identified in a study of shared clonotypes between healthy human individuals. Turning to the study itself: Each donor's CD8 memory used one plate, CD8 naive two, each CD4 subset three.

V was pared by 3 bases and J by 9 bases, with 15 bases between. This CDR3 has 14 residues. Per the germline V gene, CDR1 is SGHTA and CDR2 is FQGTGA. Approximately 210 ng DNA, 30,000 to 35,000 T cell genomes, went into each sorted-subset replicate PCR. Authors' methods: There were no quality scores in the junction-only immunoSEQ sequences, so filtering differed. Clones were sequenced by immunoSEQ multiplex PCR, and TCRdb holds only the in-frame ones, with some missing. That table furnishes V, J and clone size, whereas the DNA furnished D and trimming. The data hold roughly 1,600,000 clones, with about 98.5% observed a single time. General observations from the study: Collection of samples was limited to blood; tissue repertoires likely differ.

Worth noting for this clone: Antigen unknown.

The receptor's source is a man between 25 and 39 years old in good health. The sequenced sample was naive CD4+ T cells sorted from blood. The subset is: CD45RA+ positively selected. The chain links TRBV7-3 to TRBJ2-1, with a possible D match to TRBD2 (5 bases). CDR3 protein: CASSLDGRRSEQFF. DNA of the CDR3: TGTGCCAGCAGCTTGGACGGACGGAGGAGTGAGCAGTTCTTC. The full variable domain, with the rest looked up from reference TRBV7-3 and TRBJ2-1, is GAGVSQTPSNKVTEKGKYVELRCDPISGHTALYWYRQSLGQGPEFLIYFQGTGAADDSGLPNDRFFAVRPEGSVSTLKIQRTERGDSAVYLCASSLDGRRSEQFFGPGTRLTVL.